This T cell receptor (beta chain) comes out of a study of brain T cells in children with intractable seizures. The time point here: blood from clinic visit 5 months post-surgery; TSC patient then seizure free. Sequencing was limited to surgery cases with top T cell transcript signatures in brain tissue. Before surgery, patients took at least one anti-epileptic drug. Sequencing used immunoSEQ multiplex PCR; TCRdb keeps in-frame clones, though not all of them. Of about 350,000 clones in the sample, nearly 95% were seen once. Study conclusions and caveats: Absence of clones before surgery may stem from lower sequencing depth.

V was pared by 4 bases and J by 2 bases, with 15 bases between. The CDR3 has 17 amino acids. Germline V gene lookup returns CDR1 MNHEY and CDR2 SMNVEV (reference sequence). Concerning this clone itself: The antigen is undetermined.

Sequencing used peripheral blood, obtained 4 to 5 months after surgery. J is TRBJ2-6 and V is TRBV27; tentative D call: TRBD2 (7 bases). The receptor comes from a boy under three years old with tuberous sclerosis and intractable seizures. CDR3 region: CASSSGTGGAGANVLTF. The CDR3 bases are TGTGCCAGCAGTTCGGGGACGGGGGGCGCTGGGGCCAACGTCCTGACTTTC.